The 26 T cell receptor beta chains given below trace back to one sample, sequenced in a study of blood T cell repertoires in COVID-19. This table comes from immunoSEQ multiplex PCR, and its TCRdb copy is limited to in-frame clones, with some not included. The sample contains a few hundred thousand clones, nearly 90% of which appear only once. Sequencing input: PBMCs or T cells enriched from blood (not recorded which). The receptors come from a woman under 30 with acute COVID-19.

The chain is built from TRBV5-1 and TRBJ2-3, with TRBD2 matching over 10 bases. The CDR3 runs 15 residues. The ends lost 6 bases at V and 5 bases at J; junction bases unmatched: 9. Looked up from germline, CDR1 is SGHRS and CDR2 is YFSETQ. The chain's CDR3 is CASTQIAGGLDTQYF. DNA of the CDR3: TGCGCCAGCACGCAAATAGCGGGAGGCCTAGATACGCAGTATTTT.

J is TRBJ2-2 and V is TRBV3-1 (or the pseudogene TRBV3-2), with a tentative D call TRBD2 (5 bases). Trimming took 4 bases from V and 4 from J, leaving 13 bases between them. The CDR3 spans 15 residues. CDR1 and CDR2 (germline): LGHDT, YNNKEL (reference sequence). CDR3 bases: TGTGCCAGCAGCCCGGCGGGTCGGCGCACCGGGGAGCTGTTTTTT. Its protein product is CASSPAGRRTGELFF.

Here the CDR3 reads CASSQLAGKVFF. The CDR3 bases are TGTGCCAGCAGCCAACTAGCGGGAAAGGTGTTCTTC. V and J are TRBV7-3 and TRBJ2-1, with 10 bases identical to TRBD2. The V gene's germline CDR1 is SGHTA and CDR2 FQGTGA. V gave up 5 bases and J gave up 15 bases; unmatched junction bases: 7. CDR3 length: 12 residues.

This chain connects TRBV7-9 to TRBJ1-2; possibly TRBD1 for D (6 bases). This CDR3 region has 16 residues. In germline, CDR1 is SEHNR, CDR2 FQNEAQ (reference sequence). Trimming removed 1 base from V and 3 bases from J, with 15 bases in between. The CDR3 protein is CASSLVPQGRDYGYTF. CDR3 nucleotides: TGTGCCAGCAGCTTAGTACCCCAGGGGCGAGACTATGGCTACACCTTC.

This clone was observed a single time. The gene calls are TRBV27 and TRBJ2-5, with TRBD2 matching over 8 bases. Losses at the gene ends were 3 bases for V and 2 bases for J; bases not matched to a gene: 5. The CDR3 runs to 15 residues. Germline CDR1 and CDR2: MNHEY and SMNVEV (reference sequence). In nucleotides, the CDR3 is TGTGCCAGCAGTTTTCGGGAGGGATGGCAAGAGACCCAGTACTTC. Encoded protein: CASSFREGWQETQYF.

On this clone itself: One junction end does not reproduce the germline sequence, and a read error may be involved. This chain links TRBV7-7 with TRBJ2-2, with a tentative D call TRBD1 (6 bases). The CDR3 covers 15 residues. Germline CDR1 and CDR2: SSHAT and FNYEAQ (reference sequence). Here the CDR3 reads CASSLWAGESGELFF. CDR3 sequence (DNA): TGTGCTAGCAGCTTATGGGCAGGGGAATCCGGGGAGCTGTTTTTT.

The V call is TRBV7-2, the J call TRBJ2-7, with 9 positions matching TRBD2. Germline CDR1 is SGHTA and CDR2 is FQGNSA. The trim removed 5 bases at V and 1 base at J, leaving 12 bases unmatched. The CDR3 consists of 17 residues. CDR3 nucleotides: TGTGCCAGCAGCGCCGGCCTTCCGCGGGAGGGTTCCTACGAGCAGTACTTC. Protein sequence: CASSAGLPREGSYEQYF.

Comment on this clone: Within the sample, other DNA sequences also encode this same CDR3. The J gene is TRBJ1-5, the V gene TRBV24-1; D call uncertain. CDR1 and CDR2 from the germline V gene are KGHDR and SFDVKD. This CDR3 is built from 12 residues. The V and J ends lost 4 bases and 4 bases respectively, with 4 bases between them. In DNA form, the CDR3 reads TGTGCCACCAGTGACGGTAATCAGCCCCAGCATTTT. This sequence encodes CATSDGNQPQHF.

The V and J genes are TRBV19 and TRBJ1-2; 7 nucleotides align to TRBD1. V gave up 4 bases and J gave up 7 bases; unmatched junction bases: 6. This CDR3 is built from 13 residues. Germline CDR1 reads LNHDA; CDR2 reads SQIVND (reference sequence). CDR3 sequence: CASSTTGEAGYTF. The CDR3 DNA is TGTGCCAGTAGTACCACAGGGGAGGCTGGCTACACCTTC.

The J gene is TRBJ2-7, the V gene TRBV10-2; 14 nucleotides agree with TRBD2. The V gene's germline CDR1 is WSHSY and CDR2 SAAADI. The V and J ends lost 3 bases and 5 bases, in that order; junction bases with no gene match: 6. The CDR3 contains 16 residues. The DNA for the CDR3 is TGCGCCAGCAGTGACCCGGGACTAGCGGGAGAGAACGAGCAGTACTTC. Translation: CASSDPGLAGENEQYF.

The CDR3 loop reads CASSMEDEQFF. The DNA of the CDR3 is TGTGCCAGCAGCATGGAGGATGAGCAGTTCTTC. J is TRBJ2-1 and V is TRBV2; the D gene is possibly TRBD2 (5 bases). CDR3 length: 11 amino acids. The V end lost 6 bases, the J end lost 8 bases, and 8 bases lay between the germline ends. Germline V gene data show CDR1 as SNHLY and CDR2 as FYNNEI.

Worth noting for this clone: One junction end does not reproduce the germline sequence, and a read error may be involved. The genes are TRBV9 and TRBJ2-7; D not certain. Looked up from germline, CDR1 is SGDLS and CDR2 is YYNGEE. The CDR3 is 14 residues long. The CDR3 nucleotides are TGTGCCAGCAGCACACGACACCACACCTCTCCCGTGCACTTC. Translation gives CASSTRHHTSPVHF.

The gene calls are TRBV6-5 and TRBJ1-1; D is perhaps TRBD1 (6 bases). Germline CDR1 is MNHEY and CDR2 is SVGAGI. V dropped 2 bases and J dropped 5 bases, with 12 bases sitting between them. CDR3 length: 14 amino acids. The chain's CDR3 is CASSYTQGNTEAFF. For the CDR3, the DNA is TGTGCCAGCAGTTACACACAGGGAAATACTGAAGCTTTCTTT.

The chain links TRBV6-4 to TRBJ2-1, with TRBD2 identical over 7 bases. V gave up 1 base and J gave up 10 bases; unmatched junction bases: 10. The CDR3 is 15 amino acids. Germline V gene sequence: CDR1 MRHNA, CDR2 SNTAGT. Written as DNA, the CDR3 is TGTGCCAGCAGTGACTTAGCGGGCCCTTCAGGGGAGCAGTTCTTC. Translation: CASSDLAGPSGEQFF.

This clone was seen only a few times. The V and J genes are TRBV7-9 and TRBJ1-2; no definite D call. The germline CDR1 and CDR2 sequences are SEHNR and FQNEAQ (reference sequence). The V gene lost 3 bases and the J gene lost 4 bases, with 12 bases spanning the gap. The CDR3 length is 14 residues. The CDR3: CASSFGPNLYGYTF. CDR3 nucleotides: TGTGCCAGCAGCTTCGGTCCGAACCTCTATGGCTACACCTTC.

The chain combines TRBV3-1 (or the pseudogene TRBV3-2) with TRBJ2-3; 7 nucleotides line up with TRBD2. CDR3 length: 12 residues. V trimming: 2 bases; J trimming: 12 bases; junction bases outside the gene matches: 5. Germline values: CDR1 LGHDT, CDR2 YNNKEL (reference sequence). As DNA, the CDR3 is TGTGCCAGCAGCCAATCGGGACTACACCAGTATTTT. This encodes CASSQSGLHQYF.

The rearrangement uses TRBV9 and TRBJ2-1; 9 nucleotides match TRBD2. This CDR3 region has 14 residues. V was clipped by 0 bases and J by 11 bases; unmatched bases: 6. Germline CDR1 and CDR2: SGDLS and YYNGEE. The CDR3 DNA reads TGTGCCAGCAGCGTAGAGGGTAGCGGGGGCAAGCAGTTCTTC. Amino acids: CASSVEGSGGKQFF. The variable domain in full, completed from reference TRBV9 and TRBJ2-1, reads DSGVTQTPKHLITATGQRVTLRCSPRSGDLSVYWYQQSLDQGLQFLIQYYNGEERAKGNILERFSAQQFPDLHSELNLSSLELGDSALYFCASSVEGSGGKQFFGPGTRLTVL.

This chain's CDR3 is CASSSPAGAGTDTQYF. The DNA of the CDR3 is TGTGCCAGCAGTTCCCCAGCGGGAGCAGGCACAGATACGCAGTATTTT. The chain couples TRBV27 to TRBJ2-3, with TRBD2 matching over 8 bases. The CDR3 runs to 16 residues. V shed 4 bases and J 1 base; nucleotides not matched to a gene: 7. Germline loops: CDR1 MNHEY, CDR2 SMNVEV (reference sequence).

The count of this clone is one. The gene calls are TRBV28 and TRBJ1-5, with 7 positions matching TRBD1. This CDR3 region has 14 residues. From germline, CDR1 is MDHEN and CDR2 SYDVKM. Losses at the gene ends were 5 bases for V and 4 bases for J; bases not matched to a gene: 5. CDR3 amino acids: CASSKGGENQPQHF. The CDR3 nucleotides read TGTGCCAGCAGTAAAGGGGGCGAGAATCAGCCCCAGCATTTT.

This chain links TRBV27 with TRBJ2-7, with D unresolved. Trimming took 2 bases from V and 6 from J, leaving 11 bases between them. The CDR3 spans 13 residues. Germline CDR1 and CDR2: MNHEY and SMNVEV (reference sequence). The CDR3 reads CASSLPGRLEQYF. DNA for the CDR3: TGTGCCAGCAGTTTACCGGGTCGTCTCGAGCAGTACTTC.

The rearrangement joins TRBV7-9 to TRBJ1-2; the match to TRBD1 covers 7 bases. The germline V gene has CDR1 SEHNR and CDR2 FQNEAQ (reference sequence). V was clipped by 11 bases and J by 0 bases; unmatched bases: 3. The CDR3 loop spans 12 amino acids. CDR3 residues: CASGQPNYGYTF. The CDR3 DNA reads TGTGCCTCGGGACAGCCTAACTATGGCTACACCTTC. Complete variable domain (other parts from reference TRBV7-9 and TRBJ1-2): DTGVSQNPRHKITKRGQNVTFRCDPISEHNRLYWYRQTLGQGPEFLTYFQNEAQLEKSRLLSDRFSAERPKGSFSTLEIQRTEQGDSAMYLCASGQPNYGYTFGSGTRLTVV.

V usage is TRBV28 and J usage is TRBJ1-2, with D tentatively TRBD1 (5 bases). V was clipped by 4 bases and J by 4 bases, with 7 bases between them. Germline CDR1 reads MDHEN; CDR2 reads SYDVKM. This CDR3 spans 12 amino acids. This CDR3 reads CASSWGSYGYTF. In nucleotides, the CDR3 is TGTGCCAGCAGTTGGGGCTCCTATGGCTACACCTTC.

Turning to this clone: At the DNA level, this CDR3 is encoded by other sequences in the same sample as well. V and J are TRBV19 and TRBJ1-6; 10 bases line up with TRBD1. CDR1 LNHDA and CDR2 SQIVND come from the germline V gene (reference sequence). CDR3 length: 15 amino acids. V was clipped by 1 base and J by 7 bases; unmatched bases: 1. DNA for the CDR3: TGTGCCAGTAGTATAGGACAGGGGGCGAATTCACCCCTCCACTTT. Amino acids: CASSIGQGANSPLHF.

This chain joins TRBV28 and TRBJ1-2; D is unclear. Germline values: CDR1 MDHEN, CDR2 SYDVKM. The CDR3 runs 11 residues. The V end was cut by 6 bases, the J end by 4 bases, with 6 bases between. The CDR3 is CASRFRYGYTF. DNA for the CDR3: TGTGCCAGCAGGTTTCGCTATGGCTACACCTTC.

V gene TRBV2 combines with J gene TRBJ1-5; D might be TRBD1 (6 bases). Germline CDR1 reads SNHLY; CDR2 reads FYNNEI. This CDR3 comprises 15 residues. Trimming shortened V by 6 bases and J by 2 bases, and 14 bases separated the two germline ends. The chain's CDR3 is CASSHRDYGNQPQHF. For the CDR3, the DNA is TGTGCCAGCAGCCACAGGGATTACGGCAATCAGCCCCAGCATTTT.

The sample holds one count of this clone. The genes are TRBV2 and TRBJ2-5; TRBD1 agrees at 9 bases. The CDR3 has 16 residues. The germline V gene has CDR1 SNHLY and CDR2 FYNNEI. V was clipped by 6 bases and J by 1 base; unmatched bases: 9. CDR3 sequence (DNA): TGTGCCAGCAGCCGGGGACAGGGTCATTTCCAAGAGACCCAGTACTTC. It codes for CASSRGQGHFQETQYF.